One and the same sample provided the 16 T cell receptor beta chains below, sequenced in a study of a mutant IDH1 vaccine in newly diagnosed glioma. No antigen is known for these receptors. Time point meaning: week 23, last vaccination. It was 300 ug of mutant IDH1 20-mer peptide that made up each vaccine dose, given with topical imiquimod. Only in-frame clones appear in the TCRdb table, and some are missing; sequencing was by immunoSEQ multiplex PCR. The table has approximately 60,000 clones, 87% seen once; the top ten hold roughly 1.5%. The sample here was PBMCs, taken from a glioma patient whose treatment included an IDH1 peptide vaccine. The receptors shown here come from a man in his forties with glioma.

This clone was seen only once. The chain recombines TRBV6-1 with TRBJ2-3, with 13 bases fitting TRBD2. Germline V gene lookup returns CDR1 MNHNS and CDR2 SASEGT. The CDR3 totals 15 residues. The ends lost 1 base at V and 6 bases at J; junction bases unmatched: 1. DNA of the CDR3: TGTGCCAGCAGTGAAGGGACTAGCGGGAGTGATACGCAGTATTTT. Encoded protein: CASSEGTSGSDTQYF.

The rearrangement uses TRBV9 and TRBJ2-5, with a weak D call TRBD1 (6 bases). Germline assignment: CDR1 SGDLS and CDR2 YYNGEE. V gave up 2 bases and J gave up 5 bases, with 19 bases separating them. The CDR3 spans 16 residues. The CDR3 DNA reads as TGTGCCAGCAGCGTTACTGCCGGGACACATGGGGAGACCCAGTACTTC. It encodes CASSVTAGTHGETQYF.

The rearrangement uses TRBV5-1 and TRBJ2-7; a weak D match, TRBD2 (7 bases). The CDR3 has 15 residues. CDR1 is SGHRS, CDR2 YFSETQ, per germline. V was shortened by 1 base and J by 3 bases, with 14 bases between the two germline ends. CDR3: CASSLWGGESYEQYF. DNA of the CDR3: TGCGCCAGCAGCTTGTGGGGGGGCGAGAGCTACGAGCAGTACTTC.

This sequence joins TRBV29-1 and TRBJ2-7; D could derive from TRBD1 or TRBD2 (5 bases each). CDR3 length: 13 residues. Germline CDR1 is SQVTM and CDR2 is ANQGSEA. The CDR3 loop reads CRPFRDGTYEQYF. Here the CDR3 DNA reads TGCAGACCTTTCCGGGACGGTACCTACGAGCAGTACTTC.

The V gene is TRBV14, the J gene TRBJ2-5; D gene uncertain. The CDR3 runs 15 residues. Per germline, CDR1 SGHDN and CDR2 FVKESK. V lost 3 bases, J lost 4 bases, and 15 bases lay in between. The CDR3 DNA follows: TGTGCCAGCAGCCAGTCTGCACCGTTGGGAGAGACCCAGTACTTC. Amino acids: CASSQSAPLGETQYF.

This chain joins TRBV2 and TRBJ2-5; the D gene is possibly TRBD1 (6 bases). The CDR3 has 16 residues. With 6 bases removed from V and 2 bases from J, the gap between germline ends came to 19 bases. Germline-derived CDR1 and CDR2 are SNHLY and FYNNEI. The CDR3 loop reads CASRALLQGRQETQYF. As DNA, the CDR3 is TGTGCCAGCAGAGCACTTCTACAGGGAAGGCAAGAGACCCAGTACTTC.

The chain is built from TRBV18 and TRBJ1-1, with 11 bases matching TRBD1. After removal of 4 bases from V and 5 bases from J, the junction contained 9 bases not matched to a gene. Germline assignment: CDR1 KGHSH and CDR2 LQKENI. The CDR3 consists of 16 residues. CDR3 residues: CASSLQSGTGGTEAFF. CDR3 nucleotides: TGTGCCAGCTCACTACAATCCGGGACAGGGGGAACTGAAGCTTTCTTT.

V and J are TRBV25-1 and TRBJ2-1, with D perhaps matching TRBD1 or TRBD2 (5 bases each). V dropped 2 bases and J dropped 3 bases, with 11 bases sitting between them. Germline V gene lookup returns CDR1 MGHDK and CDR2 SYGVNS. The CDR3 sequence is 15 residues long. CDR3 coding DNA: TGTGCCAGCAGTGAAGTGGGGACCCGCTACAATGAGCAGTTCTTC. It yields the protein CASSEVGTRYNEQFF.

This chain uses TRBV11-2 with TRBJ1-1; weak D call: TRBD1 (5 bases). CDR1 and CDR2 from the germline V gene are SGHAT and FQNNGV. The V end was cut by 4 bases, the J end by 1 base, with 10 bases between. This CDR3 has 14 residues. CDR3 in DNA: TGTGCCAGCAGCTGGACACCTAAGAACACTGAAGCTTTCTTT. It encodes CASSWTPKNTEAFF.

The gene calls are TRBV18 and TRBJ2-3; unclear D gene. Germline V gives CDR1 KGHSH, CDR2 LQKENI. CDR3 size: 14 residues. Trimming took off 3 bases at V and 0 bases at J, with 7 bases between the two ends. CDR3 protein: CASSPASSTDTQYF. CDR3 bases: TGTGCCAGCTCACCCGCCTCTAGCACAGATACGCAGTATTTT.

V is TRBV4-1 and J is TRBJ2-3, with 10 bases fitting TRBD1. Germline V gives CDR1 MGHRA, CDR2 YSYEKL. This CDR3 is 16 amino acids long. With V trimmed by 7 bases and J by 6 bases, 13 bases remained unmatched. In DNA form, the CDR3 reads TGCGCCAGCACCACGGGGGGCATGGACAGGGGGGATACGCAGTATTTT. This codes for CASTTGGMDRGDTQYF.

The chain combines TRBV27 with TRBJ2-2, with 7 bases fitting TRBD2. The CDR3 runs to 17 residues. With 5 bases clipped from V and 8 bases from J, the junction kept 17 bases outside the gene matches. Looked up from germline, CDR1 is MNHEY and CDR2 is SMNVEV (reference sequence). CDR3 residues: CASSTTRGGSKSGELFF. CDR3 coding DNA: TGTGCCAGCAGTACGACCCGGGGCGGGAGCAAATCGGGGGAGCTGTTTTTT.

CDR3 amino acids: CATSRDRGLAGGYNEQFF. CDR3 sequence (DNA): TGTGCCACCAGCAGAGATCGTGGACTAGCGGGAGGGTACAATGAGCAGTTCTTC. This chain joins TRBV15 and TRBJ2-1; 15 bases are shared with TRBD2. CDR3 length: 18 amino acids. V shed 0 bases and J 4 bases; nucleotides not matched to a gene: 4. Germline V gene sequence: CDR1 LNHNV, CDR2 YYDKDF (reference sequence).

The chain recombines TRBV6-6 with TRBJ1-4; 8 bases match TRBD1. The CDR3 spans 13 residues. Germline CDR1 MNHNY, CDR2 SVGAGI (reference sequence). The V and J ends lost 6 bases and 12 bases, in that order; junction bases with no gene match: 9. DNA for the CDR3: TGTGCCAGCAGCAGACAGGGGTATTGGGAACTGTTTTTT. Protein: CASSRQGYWELFF.

The rearrangement uses TRBV5-4 and TRBJ2-7, with 8 bases identical to TRBD2. V trimming: 4 bases; J trimming: 0 bases; junction bases outside the gene matches: 6. Looked up from germline, CDR1 is SGHNT and CDR2 is YYREEE (reference sequence). The CDR3 has 15 residues. The CDR3 is CASSLELAASYEQYF. As DNA, the CDR3 is TGTGCCAGCAGCCTAGAACTAGCGGCCTCCTACGAGCAGTACTTC.

The gene calls are TRBV18 and TRBJ2-3; TRBD2 might be the D (6 bases). The CDR3 runs to 16 residues. The V end was cut by 6 bases, the J end by 4 bases, with 20 bases between. Per the germline V gene, CDR1 is KGHSH and CDR2 is LQKENI. The CDR3 spells CASSPRFSRGSDTQYF. In nucleotides, the CDR3 is TGTGCCAGCTCCCCCCGTTTTAGCCGGGGGTCAGATACGCAGTATTTT.